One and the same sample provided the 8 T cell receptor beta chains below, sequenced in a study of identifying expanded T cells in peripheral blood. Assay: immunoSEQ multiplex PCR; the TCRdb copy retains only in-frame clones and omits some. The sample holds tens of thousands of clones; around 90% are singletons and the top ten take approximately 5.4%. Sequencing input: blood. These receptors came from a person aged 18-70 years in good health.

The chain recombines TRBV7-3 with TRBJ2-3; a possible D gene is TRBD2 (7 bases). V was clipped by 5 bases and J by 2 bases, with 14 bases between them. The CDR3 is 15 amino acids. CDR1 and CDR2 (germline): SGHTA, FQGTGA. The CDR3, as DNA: TGTGCCAGCAGCCCCCAAGGGGGGGACACAGATACGCAGTATTTT. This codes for CASSPQGGDTDTQYF.

Here the CDR3 DNA reads TGTGCCGTCGGACAGAACACCGGGGAGCTGTTTTTT. Amino acid sequence: CAVGQNTGELFF. The rearrangement joins TRBV10-3 to TRBJ2-2; TRBD1 might be the D (5 bases). This CDR3 has 12 amino acids. CDR1 is ENHRY and CDR2 is SYGVKD in the germline V gene. V dropped 11 bases and J dropped 1 base, with 8 bases sitting between them.

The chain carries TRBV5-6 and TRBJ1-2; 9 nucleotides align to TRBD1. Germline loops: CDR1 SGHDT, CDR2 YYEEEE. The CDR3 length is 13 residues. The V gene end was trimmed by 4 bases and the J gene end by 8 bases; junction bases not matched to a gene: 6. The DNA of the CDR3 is TGTGCCAGCAGCGACACAGGGGGCAACGGCTACACCTTC. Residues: CASSDTGGNGYTF.

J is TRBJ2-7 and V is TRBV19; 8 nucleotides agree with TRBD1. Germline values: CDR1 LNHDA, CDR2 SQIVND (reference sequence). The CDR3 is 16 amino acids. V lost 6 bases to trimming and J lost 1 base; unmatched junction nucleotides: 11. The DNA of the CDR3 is TGTGCCAGTAGACGATCTGGACAGGGCCAGTCCTACGAGCAGTACTTC. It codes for CASRRSGQGQSYEQYF.

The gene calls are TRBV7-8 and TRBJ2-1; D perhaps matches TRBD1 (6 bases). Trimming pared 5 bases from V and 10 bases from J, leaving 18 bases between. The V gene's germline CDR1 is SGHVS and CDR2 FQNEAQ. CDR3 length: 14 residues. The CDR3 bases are TGTGCCAGCAGCCCCCAGGGGCCGGGGACCGAGCAGTTCTTC. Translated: CASSPQGPGTEQFF. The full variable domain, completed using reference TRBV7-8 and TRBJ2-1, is GAGVSQSPRYKVAKRGQDVALRCDPISGHVSLFWYQQALGQGPEFLTYFQNEAQLDKSGLPSDRFFAERPEGSVSTLKIQRTQQEDSAVYLCASSPQGPGTEQFFGPGTRLTVL.

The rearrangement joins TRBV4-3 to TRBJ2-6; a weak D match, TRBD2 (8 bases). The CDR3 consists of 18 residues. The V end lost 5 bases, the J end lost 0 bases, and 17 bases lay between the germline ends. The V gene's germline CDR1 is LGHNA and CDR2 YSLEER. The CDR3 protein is CASSRTGRGPSGANVLTF. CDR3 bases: TGCGCCAGCAGCAGAACCGGGAGGGGGCCCTCTGGGGCCAACGTCCTGACTTTC.

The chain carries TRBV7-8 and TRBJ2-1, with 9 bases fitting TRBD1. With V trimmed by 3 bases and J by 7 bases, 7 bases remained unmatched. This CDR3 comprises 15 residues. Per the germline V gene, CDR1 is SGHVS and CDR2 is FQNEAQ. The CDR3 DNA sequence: TGTGCCAGCAGCTTTCCGGGACAGGGTAAAAATGAGCAGTTCTTC. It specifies CASSFPGQGKNEQFF. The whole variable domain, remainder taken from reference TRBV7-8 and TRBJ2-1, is GAGVSQSPRYKVAKRGQDVALRCDPISGHVSLFWYQQALGQGPEFLTYFQNEAQLDKSGLPSDRFFAERPEGSVSTLKIQRTQQEDSAVYLCASSFPGQGKNEQFFGPGTRLTVL.

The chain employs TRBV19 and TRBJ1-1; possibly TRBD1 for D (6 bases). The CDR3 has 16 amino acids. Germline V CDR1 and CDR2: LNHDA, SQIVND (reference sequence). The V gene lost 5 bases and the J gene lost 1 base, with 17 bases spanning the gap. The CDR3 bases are TGTGCCAGTAGTTCGGGGGGGCTAACTGCGAACACTGAAGCTTTCTTT. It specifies CASSSGGLTANTEAFF.